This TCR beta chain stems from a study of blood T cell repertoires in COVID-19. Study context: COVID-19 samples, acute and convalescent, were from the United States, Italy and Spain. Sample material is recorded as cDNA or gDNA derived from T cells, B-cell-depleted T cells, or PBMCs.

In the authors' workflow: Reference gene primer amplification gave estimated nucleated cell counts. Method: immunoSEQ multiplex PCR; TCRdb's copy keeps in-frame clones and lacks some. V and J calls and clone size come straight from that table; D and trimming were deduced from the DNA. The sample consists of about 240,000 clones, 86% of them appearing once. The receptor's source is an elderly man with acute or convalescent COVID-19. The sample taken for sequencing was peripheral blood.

In DNA, the CDR3 is TGTGCCAGCTCCCATGGACAGGGGGCAACTGAAGCTTTCTTT. Translation: CASSHGQGATEAFF. The chain joins TRBV18 to TRBJ1-1, with TRBD1 identical over 11 bases. The CDR3 spans 14 residues. Trimming cost V 6 bases and J 5 bases; bases outside gene matches: 5. Germline V gives CDR1 KGHSH, CDR2 LQKENI.